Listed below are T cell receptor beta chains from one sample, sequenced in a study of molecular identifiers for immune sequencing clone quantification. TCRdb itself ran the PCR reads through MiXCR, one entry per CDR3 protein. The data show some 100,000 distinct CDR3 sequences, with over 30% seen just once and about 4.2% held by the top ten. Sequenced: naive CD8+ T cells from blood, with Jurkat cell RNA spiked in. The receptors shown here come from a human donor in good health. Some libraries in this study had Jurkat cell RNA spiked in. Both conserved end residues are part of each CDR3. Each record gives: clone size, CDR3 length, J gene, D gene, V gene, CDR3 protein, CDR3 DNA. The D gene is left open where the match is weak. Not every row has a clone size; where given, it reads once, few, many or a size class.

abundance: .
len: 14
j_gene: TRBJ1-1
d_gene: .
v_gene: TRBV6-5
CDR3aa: CASRSHGVGTEAFF
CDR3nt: TGTGCCAGCAGGTCCCACGGGGTGGGCACTGAAGCTTTCTTT

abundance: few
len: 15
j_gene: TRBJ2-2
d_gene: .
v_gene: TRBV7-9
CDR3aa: CASSLVFPSTGELFF
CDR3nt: TGTGCCAGCAGCTTAGTGTTCCCAAGCACCGGGGAGCTGTTTTTT

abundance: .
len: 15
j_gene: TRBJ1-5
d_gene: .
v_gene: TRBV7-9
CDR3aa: CASSSTGQRNQPQHF
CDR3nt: TGTGCCAGCAGCTCCACCGGACAGCGTAATCAGCCCCAGCATTTT

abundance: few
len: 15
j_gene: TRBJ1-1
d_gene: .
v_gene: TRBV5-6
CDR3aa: CASSYGTWMNTEAFF
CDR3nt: TGTGCCAGCAGCTACGGGACGTGGATGAACACTGAAGCTTTCTTT

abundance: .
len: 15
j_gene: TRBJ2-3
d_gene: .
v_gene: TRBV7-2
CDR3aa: CASSPSRDNTDTQNF
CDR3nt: TGTGCCAGCAGCCCCAGCCGGGACAACACAGATACGCAGAATTTT

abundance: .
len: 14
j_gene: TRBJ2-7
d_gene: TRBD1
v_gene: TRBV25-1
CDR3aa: CASSDRTGEYEQYF
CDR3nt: TGTGCCAGCAGTGACAGAACAGGGGAATACGAGCAGTACTTC

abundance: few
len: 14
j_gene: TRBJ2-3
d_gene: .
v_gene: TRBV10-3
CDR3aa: CAISESDSPDTQYF
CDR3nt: TGTGCCATCAGTGAGTCTGACAGCCCAGATACGCAGTATTTT

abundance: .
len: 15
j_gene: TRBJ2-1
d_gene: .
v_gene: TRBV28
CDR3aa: CASSSVQALYNEQIF
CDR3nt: TGTGCCAGCAGTTCGGTCCAAGCCCTCTACAATGAGCAGATCTTC

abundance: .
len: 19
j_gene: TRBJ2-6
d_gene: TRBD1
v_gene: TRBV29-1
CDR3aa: CSVEDPLGQRVSGANGLTF
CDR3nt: TGCAGCGTTGAAGATCCATTGGGACAGCGAGTCTCTGGGGCCAACGGCCTGACTTTC

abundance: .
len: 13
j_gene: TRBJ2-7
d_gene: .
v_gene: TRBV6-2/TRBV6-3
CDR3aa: CASTDVSYYEQYF
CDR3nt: TGTGCCAGCACTGATGTTTCGTACTACGAGCAGTACTTC

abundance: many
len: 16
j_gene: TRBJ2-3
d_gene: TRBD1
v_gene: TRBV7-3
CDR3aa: CASSLTADRVKDTQYF
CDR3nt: TGTGCCAGCAGCTTAACCGCGGACAGGGTGAAAGATACGCAGTATTTT

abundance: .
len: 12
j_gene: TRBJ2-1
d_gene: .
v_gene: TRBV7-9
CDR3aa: CASSLDVHEQFF
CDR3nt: TGTGCCAGCAGCTTAGACGTCCATGAGCAGTTCTTC

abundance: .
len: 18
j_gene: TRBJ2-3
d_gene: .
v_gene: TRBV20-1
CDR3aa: CSARDYSGALRETDTQYF
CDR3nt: TGCAGTGCTAGAGATTATAGCGGAGCCCTGAGGGAGACAGATACGCAGTATTTT

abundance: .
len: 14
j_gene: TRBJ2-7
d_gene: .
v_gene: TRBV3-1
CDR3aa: CASSQGTSPYEQYF
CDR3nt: TGTGCCAGCAGCCAAGGGACTTCCCCCTACGAGCAGTACTTC

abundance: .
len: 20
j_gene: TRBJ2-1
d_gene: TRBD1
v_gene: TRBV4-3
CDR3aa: CASSLLTGHRGLNSYNEQFF
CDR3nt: TGCGCCAGCAGCCTTCTCACGGGTCACAGGGGGCTAAACTCCTACAATGAGCAGTTCTTC

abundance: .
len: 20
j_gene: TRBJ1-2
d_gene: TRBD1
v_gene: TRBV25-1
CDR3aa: CASSERVPGTGSKGARGYTF
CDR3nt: TGTGCCAGCAGTGAACGCGTACCCGGGACAGGGTCTAAAGGGGCTCGAGGCTACACCTTC

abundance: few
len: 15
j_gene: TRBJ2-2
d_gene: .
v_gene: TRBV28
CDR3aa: CASGVRDHPTGELFF
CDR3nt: TGTGCCAGCGGCGTCCGGGACCACCCCACCGGGGAGCTGTTTTTT

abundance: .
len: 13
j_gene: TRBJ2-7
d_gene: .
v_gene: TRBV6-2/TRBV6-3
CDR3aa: CASSTGATYEQYF
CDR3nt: TGTGCCAGCAGTACCGGGGCCACCTACGAGCAGTACTTC

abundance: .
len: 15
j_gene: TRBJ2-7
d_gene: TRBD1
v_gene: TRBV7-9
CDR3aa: CASSLAATGVYEQYF
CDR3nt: TGTGCCAGCAGCTTAGCCGCTACAGGGGTCTACGAGCAGTACTTC

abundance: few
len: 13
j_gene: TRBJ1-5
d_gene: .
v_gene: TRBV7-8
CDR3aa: CASSPDIYQPQHF
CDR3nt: TGTGCCAGCAGCCCAGACATCTATCAGCCCCAGCATTTT

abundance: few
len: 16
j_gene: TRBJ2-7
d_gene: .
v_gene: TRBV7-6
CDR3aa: CASSLGGGRPTYEQYF
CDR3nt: TGTGCCAGCAGCTTAGGGGGGGGCAGACCTACCTACGAGCAGTACTTC

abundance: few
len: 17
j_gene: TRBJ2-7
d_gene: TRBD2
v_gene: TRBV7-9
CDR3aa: CASSFPAGGGHPYEQYF
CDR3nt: TGTGCCAGCAGCTTCCCCGCTGGCGGGGGGCACCCCTACGAGCAGTACTTC

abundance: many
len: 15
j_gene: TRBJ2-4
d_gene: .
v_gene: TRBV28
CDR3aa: CASIADSLAKNIQYF
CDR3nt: TGTGCCAGCATCGCGGACAGCCTAGCCAAAAACATTCAGTACTTC

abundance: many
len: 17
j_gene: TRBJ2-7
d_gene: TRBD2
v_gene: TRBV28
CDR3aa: CASSWASGRAPTYEQYF
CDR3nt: TGTGCCAGCAGTTGGGCTAGCGGGAGGGCCCCCACCTACGAGCAGTACTTC

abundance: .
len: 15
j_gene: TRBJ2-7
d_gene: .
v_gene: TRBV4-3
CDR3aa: CASSQDLGGSYEQYF
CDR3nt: TGCGCCAGCAGCCAAGATCTAGGAGGGAGCTACGAGCAGTACTTC

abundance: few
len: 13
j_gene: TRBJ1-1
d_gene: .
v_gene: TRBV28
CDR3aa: CASSFRVDTEAFF
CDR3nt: TGTGCCAGCAGTTTTCGGGTTGACACTGAAGCTTTCTTT

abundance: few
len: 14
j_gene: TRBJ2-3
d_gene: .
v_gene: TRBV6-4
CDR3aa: CASSDSYGEDTQYF
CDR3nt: TGTGCCAGCAGTGACTCGTACGGGGAAGATACGCAGTATTTT

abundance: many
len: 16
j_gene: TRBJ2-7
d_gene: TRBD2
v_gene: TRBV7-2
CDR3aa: CASSLGLGLAGYEQYF
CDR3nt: TGTGCCAGCAGCTTAGGTCTAGGACTAGCGGGCTACGAGCAGTACTTC

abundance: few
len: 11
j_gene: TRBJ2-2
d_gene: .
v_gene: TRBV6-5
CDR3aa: CASRSTGELFF
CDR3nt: TGTGCCAGCAGATCAACCGGGGAGCTGTTTTTT

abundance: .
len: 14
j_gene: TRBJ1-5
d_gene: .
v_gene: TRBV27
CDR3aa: CASRGPYSNQPQHF
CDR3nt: TGTGCCAGCAGGGGCCCTTATAGCAATCAGCCCCAGCATTTT

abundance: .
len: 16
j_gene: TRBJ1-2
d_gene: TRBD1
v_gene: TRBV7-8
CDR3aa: CASSFPRDRVDYGYTF
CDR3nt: TGTGCCAGCAGCTTCCCCCGGGACAGGGTCGACTATGGCTACACCTTC

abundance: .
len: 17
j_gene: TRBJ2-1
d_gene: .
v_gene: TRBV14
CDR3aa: CASSPTLGPPGYNGQFF
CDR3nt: TGTGCCAGCAGCCCTACCTTGGGCCCGCCTGGATACAATGGGCAGTTCTTC

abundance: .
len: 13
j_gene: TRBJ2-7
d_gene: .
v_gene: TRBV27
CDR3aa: CASSLTVGHEQYF
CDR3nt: TGTGCCAGCAGTTTGACCGTGGGCCACGAGCAGTACTTC

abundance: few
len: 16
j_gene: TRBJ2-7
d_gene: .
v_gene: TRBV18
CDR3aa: CASSPPGTPLNYEQYF
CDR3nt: TGTGCCAGCTCACCACCCGGGACACCCCTAAACTACGAGCAGTACTTC

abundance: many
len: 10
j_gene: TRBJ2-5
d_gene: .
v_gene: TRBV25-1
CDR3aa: CASSEETQYF
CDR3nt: TGTGCCAGCAGTGAAGAGACCCAGTACTTC

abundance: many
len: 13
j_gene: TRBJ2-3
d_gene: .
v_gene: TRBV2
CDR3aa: CASMGPNQDTQYF
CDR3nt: TGTGCCAGCATGGGGCCGAATCAGGATACGCAGTATTTT

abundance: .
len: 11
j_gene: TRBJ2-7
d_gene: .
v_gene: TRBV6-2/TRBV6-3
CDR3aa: CASRYSYEQYF
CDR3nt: TGTGCCAGCAGATACTCCTACGAGCAGTACTTC

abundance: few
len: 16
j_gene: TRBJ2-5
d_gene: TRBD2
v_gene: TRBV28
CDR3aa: CASWGLLAGGKETQYF
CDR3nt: TGTGCCAGCTGGGGACTACTAGCGGGAGGGAAAGAGACCCAGTACTTC

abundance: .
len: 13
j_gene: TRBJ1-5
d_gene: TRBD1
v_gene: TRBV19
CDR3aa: CATAQGAISPQHF
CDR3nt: TGTGCCACCGCCCAGGGGGCAATCAGCCCCCAGCATTTT

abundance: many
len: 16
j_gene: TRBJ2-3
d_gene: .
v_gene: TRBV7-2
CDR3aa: CASSFPRETSTDTQYF
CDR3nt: TGTGCCAGCAGCTTCCCTAGGGAGACGTCCACAGATACGCAGTATTTT

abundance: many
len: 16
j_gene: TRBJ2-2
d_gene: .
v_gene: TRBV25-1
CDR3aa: CASSERGEWGTGELFF
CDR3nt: TGTGCCAGCAGTGAGCGCGGGGAATGGGGCACCGGGGAGCTGTTTTTT

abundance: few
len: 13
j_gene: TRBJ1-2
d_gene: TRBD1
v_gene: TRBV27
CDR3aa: CASSLGDSYGYTF
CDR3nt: TGTGCCAGCAGTTTAGGGGACAGCTATGGCTACACCTTC

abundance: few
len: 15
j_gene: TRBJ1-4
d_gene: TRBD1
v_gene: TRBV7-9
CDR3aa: CASSSTGTGVEKLFF
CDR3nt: TGTGCCAGCAGCTCCACCGGGACAGGGGTTGAAAAACTGTTTTTT

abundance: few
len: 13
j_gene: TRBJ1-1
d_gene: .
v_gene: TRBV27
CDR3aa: CAARPTGYTEAFF
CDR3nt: TGTGCCGCCAGGCCTACAGGGTACACTGAAGCTTTCTTT

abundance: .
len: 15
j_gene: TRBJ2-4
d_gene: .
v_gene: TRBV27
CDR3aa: CASSPRPGPKNNQYF
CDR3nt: TGTGCCAGCAGCCCACGGCCAGGGCCCAAAAACAATCAGTACTTC

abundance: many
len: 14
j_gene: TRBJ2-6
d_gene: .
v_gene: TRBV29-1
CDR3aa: CSVDDNAGANVLTF
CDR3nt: TGCAGCGTTGACGACAACGCTGGGGCCAACGTCCTGACTTTC

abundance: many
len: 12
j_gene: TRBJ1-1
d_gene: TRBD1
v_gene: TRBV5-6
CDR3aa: CASSFGTDEAFF
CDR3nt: TGTGCCAGCAGCTTCGGGACAGATGAAGCTTTCTTT

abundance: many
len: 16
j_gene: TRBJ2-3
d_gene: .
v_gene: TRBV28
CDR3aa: CASTYSSPLGSDTQYF
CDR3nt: TGTGCCAGCACATATAGTAGTCCCCTTGGTTCAGATACGCAGTATTTT

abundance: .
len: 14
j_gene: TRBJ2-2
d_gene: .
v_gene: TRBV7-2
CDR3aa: CASSWDLFTGELFF
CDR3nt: TGTGCCAGCAGCTGGGACCTCTTCACCGGGGAGCTGTTTTTT

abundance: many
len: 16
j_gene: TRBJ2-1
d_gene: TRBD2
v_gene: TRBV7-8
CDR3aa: CASSDLTSGEDNEQFF
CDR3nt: TGTGCCAGCAGCGACCTCACTAGCGGAGAGGACAATGAGCAGTTCTTC

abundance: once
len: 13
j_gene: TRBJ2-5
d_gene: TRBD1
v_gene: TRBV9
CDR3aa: CASGPDRVETQYF
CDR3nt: TGTGCCAGCGGCCCGGACAGGGTAGAGACCCAGTACTTC

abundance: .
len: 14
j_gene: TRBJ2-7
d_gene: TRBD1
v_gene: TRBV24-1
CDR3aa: CATSEGTGGHEQYF
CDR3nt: TGTGCCACCAGTGAAGGGACAGGGGGACACGAGCAGTACTTC

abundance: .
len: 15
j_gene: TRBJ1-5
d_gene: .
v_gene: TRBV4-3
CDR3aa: CACIQYVDSNQPQHF
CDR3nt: TGCGCCTGCATCCAATACGTGGACAGCAATCAGCCCCAGCATTTT

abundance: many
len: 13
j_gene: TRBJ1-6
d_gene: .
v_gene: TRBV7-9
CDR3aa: CASRIQDNSPLHF
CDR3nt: TGTGCCAGCAGAATCCAGGATAATTCACCCCTCCACTTT